Following are 12 T cell receptor beta chains from one sample sequenced in a study of response to subunit inactivated influenza vaccine. TCRdb recomputed calls from the RT-PCR reads with MiXCR, one row per CDR3 protein. Altogether roughly 630,000 distinct CDR3 sequences are present, around 15% being singletons, with the ten largest covering roughly 7.2%. Source: PBMCs from blood, taken 14 days before vaccination. The source of these receptors is a man aged 50 or older who received an inactivated influenza vaccine.

This clonotype has just a few counts. The gene calls are TRBV6-5 and TRBJ1-1; no clear D. Between the trimmed V and J ends, which lost 2 bases and 0 bases, there was a span of 10 bases. The CDR3 is made up of 15 amino acids. CDR1 and CDR2 from the germline V gene are MNHEY and SVGAGI. The CDR3 DNA follows: TGTGCCAGCAGTTACGTGGGCAGCCTGAACACTGAAGCTTTCTTT. This gives the protein CASSYVGSLNTEAFF.

There are a few counts of this clonotype. This chain links TRBV3-1 with TRBJ1-1; D uncertain. The CDR3 length is 14 residues. V dropped 3 bases and J dropped 1 base, with 9 bases sitting between them. Germline CDR1 LGHDT, CDR2 YNNKEL (reference sequence). The CDR3: CASSHEGSNTEAFF. Here the CDR3 DNA reads TGTGCCAGCAGCCATGAGGGCTCGAACACTGAAGCTTTCTTT.

This clonotype occurred a few times. This sequence joins TRBV4-2 and TRBJ2-3, with D possibly matching TRBD2 (6 bases). Trimming stripped 0 bases from V and 4 bases from J, with 11 bases between. This CDR3 has 15 amino acids. Germline CDR1 and CDR2: LGHNA and YNFKEQ. The CDR3 DNA sequence: TGTGCCAGCAGCCAAGATGGGGGGAATTCAGATACGCAGTATTTT. Amino acid sequence: CASSQDGGNSDTQYF.

As regards this clonotype: A much larger clone differs from this one at a single base, so this may be a read error. The rearrangement uses TRBV5-1 and TRBJ2-1; possibly TRBD2 for D (5 bases). Germline-derived CDR1 and CDR2 are SGHRS and YFSETQ. The CDR3 contains 15 residues. The V end lost 3 bases, the J end lost 8 bases, and 18 bases lay between the germline ends. CDR3 DNA: TGCGCCAGCAGCTCAGCCCGGGCCGGGAAGGATGAGCAGTTCTTC. It yields the protein CASSSARAGKDEQFF.

The chain is built from TRBV28 and TRBJ2-1, with 8 bases fitting TRBD2. The CDR3 is 14 amino acids. Trimming cost V 7 bases and J 2 bases; bases outside gene matches: 4. Germline loops: CDR1 MDHEN, CDR2 SYDVKM. In DNA form, the CDR3 reads TGTGCCAGCACCGTAGCGGGACCCTACAATGAGCAGTTCTTC. Translating gives CASTVAGPYNEQFF.

There are a few counts of this clonotype. V usage is TRBV7-8 and J usage is TRBJ2-1, with D possibly TRBD1 on 5 matching bases. Germline values: CDR1 SGHVS, CDR2 FQNEAQ. V was pared by 1 base and J by 5 bases, with 18 bases between. The CDR3 has 17 residues. CDR3 in DNA: TGTGCCAGCAGCTTAGACCCAGGGTACAATTTACACAATGAGCAGTTCTTC. It is translated as CASSLDPGYNLHNEQFF.

This clonotype was found many times. The chain has TRBV2 and TRBJ1-1; perhaps TRBD1 as D (6 bases). Germline V gene data show CDR1 as SNHLY and CDR2 as FYNNEI. The CDR3 totals 11 residues. Trimming removed 6 bases at V and 8 bases at J, with 10 bases between. Here the CDR3 DNA reads TGTGCCAGCAGAGGGGGGTCCGAAGCTTTCTTT. Protein: CASRGGSEAFF.

The CDR3 nucleotides read TGTGCCAGCAGTGGGGACAGGGAAAGGATTGGGCAGTTCTTC. This codes for CASSGDRERIGQFF. The chain employs TRBV28 and TRBJ2-1; TRBD1 matches at 9 bases. Per germline, CDR1 MDHEN and CDR2 SYDVKM. V shed 5 bases and J 12 bases; nucleotides not matched to a gene: 11. This CDR3 comprises 14 residues. The whole variable domain, filled in from reference TRBV28 and TRBJ2-1, reads DVKVTQSSRYLVKRTGEKVFLECVQDMDHENMFWYRQDPGLGLRLIYFSYDVKMKEKGDIPEGYSVSREKKERFSLILESASTNQTSMYLCASSGDRERIGQFFGPGTRLTVL.

The chain carries TRBV5-1 and TRBJ2-6; perhaps TRBD2 as D (5 bases). CDR3 length: 16 residues. The V gene lost 5 bases and the J gene lost 3 bases, with 15 bases spanning the gap. Germline V gene lookup returns CDR1 SGHRS and CDR2 YFSETQ. CDR3 sequence (DNA): TGCGCCAGCAGACCCACGGGAAGCGGTGGGGCCAACGTCCTGACTTTC. It encodes CASRPTGSGGANVLTF.

This clonotype was detected a few times. The rearrangement links TRBV15 to TRBJ2-2; D gene unclear. Germline V lookup: CDR1 LNHNV, CDR2 YYDKDF (reference sequence). CDR3 length: 15 residues. Trimming took 1 base from V and 5 from J, leaving 11 bases between them. The CDR3 sequence: CATSRGRSATGELFF. Here the CDR3 DNA reads TGTGCCACCAGCAGAGGTCGGAGCGCGACCGGGGAGCTGTTTTTT.

This clonotype was counted between two and nine times. V gene TRBV28 combines with J gene TRBJ2-1; D call uncertain. Trimming removed 6 bases at V and 9 bases at J, with 15 bases between. Per the germline V gene, CDR1 is MDHEN and CDR2 is SYDVKM. This CDR3 is 13 amino acids long. The CDR3 reads CASSPTVIVEQFF. CDR3 coding DNA: TGTGCCAGCAGCCCAACCGTAATAGTTGAGCAGTTCTTC.

In this sample, this clonotype turned up a few times. This CDR3 reads CASSQDVAVGTYNEQFF. The CDR3 region has the DNA TGCGCCAGCAGCCAAGATGTGGCCGTGGGGACCTACAATGAGCAGTTCTTC. V usage is TRBV4-3 and J usage is TRBJ2-1; D not certain. Germline CDR1 reads LGHNA; CDR2 reads YSLEER. Trimming cost V 0 bases and J 2 bases, with 14 bases left between them. The CDR3 consists of 17 residues.